One sample yielded the 22 T cell receptor beta chains listed below, sequenced in a study of shared T cell receptors in the human thymus. This table comes from immunoSEQ multiplex PCR, and its TCRdb copy is limited to in-frame clones, with some not included. The data contain hundreds of thousands of clones, over 75% of them singletons. These records were also assigned to another study, of human thymus T cells.

The sequenced sample was thymocytes. The receptors shown here come from a boy in the first two years of life with a congenital heart defect.

The chain combines TRBV27 with TRBJ2-1; D not certain. V gave up 4 bases and J gave up 1 base, with 11 bases separating them. The length of the CDR3 is 15 residues. CDR1 MNHEY and CDR2 SMNVEV come from the germline V gene (reference sequence). The CDR3 here is CASSYRSLSYNEQFF. The CDR3 nucleotides read TGTGCCAGCAGTTACCGTAGCCTATCCTACAATGAGCAGTTCTTC.

The chain links TRBV19 to TRBJ1-4, with D maybe TRBD1 (6 bases). V shed 7 bases and J shed 5 bases, with 14 bases lying between them. Per germline, CDR1 LNHDA and CDR2 SQIVND (reference sequence). The CDR3 contains 14 residues. The CDR3 bases are TGTGCCAGTACCCCAGCCCAGGGGAATGAAAAACTGTTTTTT. Translated, it gives CASTPAQGNEKLFF.

V is TRBV28 and J is TRBJ1-5, with 8 positions matching TRBD1. CDR1 MDHEN and CDR2 SYDVKM come from the germline V gene. The trim removed 2 bases at V and 3 bases at J, leaving 18 bases unmatched. The CDR3 has 20 residues. CDR3 in amino acids: CASSLSRPTTGEFINQPQHF. The CDR3 bases are TGTGCCAGCAGTTTAAGCCGCCCGACGACAGGGGAGTTTATCAATCAGCCCCAGCATTTT.

The J gene is TRBJ2-7, the V gene TRBV11-3; D may be TRBD2 (6 bases). Trimming took 1 base from V and 1 from J, leaving 11 bases between them. The V gene's germline CDR1 is SGHNT and CDR2 YENEEA. The CDR3 contains 15 residues. CDR3 in amino acids: CASSLGAGRSYEQYF. The CDR3 DNA reads TGTGCCAGCAGCTTAGGTGCGGGACGATCCTACGAGCAGTACTTC.

This rearrangement joins TRBV2 to TRBJ2-3, with a possible D match to TRBD2 (5 bases). Germline-derived CDR1 and CDR2 are SNHLY and FYNNEI. The CDR3 contains 15 residues. The V and J ends lost 7 bases and 1 base respectively, with 15 bases between them. In DNA, the CDR3 is TGTGCCAGCATTACCCGCGCGGAGGGCACAGATACGCAGTATTTT. It codes for CASITRAEGTDTQYF. Complete variable domain (other parts from reference TRBV2 and TRBJ2-3): EPEVTQTPSHQVTQMGQEVILRCVPISNHLYFYWYRQILGQKVEFLVSFYNNEISEKSEIFDDQFSVERPDGSNFTLKIRSTKLEDSAMYFCASITRAEGTDTQYFGPGTRLTVL.

The V call is TRBV14, the J call TRBJ2-7, with a possible D match to TRBD2 (6 bases). This CDR3 contains 14 residues. Trimming shortened V by 2 bases and J by 0 bases, and 8 bases separated the two germline ends. The V gene's germline CDR1 is SGHDN and CDR2 FVKESK. CDR3 protein: CASSQRTTSYEQYF. As DNA, the CDR3 is TGTGCCAGCAGCCAAAGGACTACCTCCTACGAGCAGTACTTC.

The chain carries TRBV11-2 and TRBJ2-7, with TRBD2 as a possible D gene (6 bases). The CDR3 runs to 15 residues. V gave up 5 bases and J gave up 0 bases, with 14 bases separating them. Germline CDR1 and CDR2: SGHAT and FQNNGV. In nucleotides, the CDR3 is TGTGCCAGCAGCCCCACTAGCCACGACTCCTACGAGCAGTACTTC. Its protein product is CASSPTSHDSYEQYF.

The gene calls are TRBV4-3 and TRBJ2-7; 13 bases agree with TRBD2. Per the germline V gene, CDR1 is LGHNA and CDR2 is YSLEER. The CDR3 extends over 18 amino acids. The J segment lost 6 bases and the V segment lost 9 bases, leaving 20 bases of the junction unmatched. The CDR3 loop is CASLLTSGRAGGNSEQYF. CDR3 DNA sequence: TGCGCCAGTCTGCTTACTAGCGGGAGGGCAGGGGGTAATAGCGAGCAGTACTTC.

The CDR3 protein is CASSLRDTLPEAFF. In DNA form, the CDR3 reads TGTGCCAGCAGCTTGCGGGACACACTTCCTGAAGCTTTCTTT. V is TRBV5-5 and J is TRBJ1-1, with D possibly being TRBD1 (6 bases). Looked up from germline, CDR1 is SGHKS and CDR2 is YYEKEE (reference sequence). V dropped 1 base and J dropped 6 bases, with 13 bases sitting between them. This CDR3 has 14 amino acids.

The chain joins TRBV27 to TRBJ1-5; TRBD1 agrees at 8 bases. Per the germline V gene, CDR1 is MNHEY and CDR2 is SMNVEV (reference sequence). This CDR3 spans 16 amino acids. Unmatched junction bases numbered 12, after V lost 6 bases and J lost 5 bases. The CDR3 bases are TGTGCCAGCAGCTCCGCTGAATCAGGGGGCCATCAGCCCCAGCATTTT. Amino acids: CASSSAESGGHQPQHF.

The chain is built from TRBV5-4 and TRBJ1-4; 10 bases map to TRBD1. The CDR3 has 15 residues. The trim removed 3 bases at V and 4 bases at J, leaving 3 bases unmatched. The germline gives CDR1 SGHNT, CDR2 YYREEE (reference sequence). The CDR3 here is CASSSRTGGNEKLFF. The CDR3 DNA follows: TGTGCCAGCAGCTCCCGGACAGGGGGTAATGAAAAACTGTTTTTT.

In its sample, this clone was seen a few times. An end of the junction does not agree with germline; a read error may underlie this. This chain connects TRBV7-7 to TRBJ2-2, with D perhaps TRBD1 (6 bases). This CDR3 is built from 11 residues. Germline V CDR1 and CDR2: SSHAT, FNYEAQ (reference sequence). The CDR3 region is CASSFRGELFF. CDR3 sequence (DNA): TGTGCTAGCAGCTTCAGGGGAGAGCTGTTTTTT. The full variable domain, completed using reference TRBV7-7 and TRBJ2-2, is GAGVSQSPRYKVTKRGQDVTLRCDPISSHATLYWYQQALGQGPEFLTYFNYEAQPDKSGLPSDRFSAERPEGSISTLTIQRTEQRDSAMYRCASSFRGELFFGEGSRLTVL.

The V and J genes are TRBV15 and TRBJ2-3; TRBD2 agrees at 8 bases. The germline V gene encodes CDR1 LNHNV and CDR2 YYDKDF (reference sequence). V was pared by 1 base and J by 4 bases, with 10 bases of the junction left unmatched. The CDR3 totals 17 residues. CDR3 DNA sequence: TGTGCCACCAGCAGAGCCCCCCACGGGAGGGTCCCAGATACGCAGTATTTT. Its translation is CATSRAPHGRVPDTQYF.

This rearrangement joins TRBV30 to TRBJ2-5; D is possibly TRBD2 (5 bases). The germline gives CDR1 GTSNPN, CDR2 SVGIG (reference sequence). This CDR3 has 12 amino acids. V lost 3 bases and J 3 bases, leaving 8 bases between the germline ends. CDR3 sequence reads: CAWRSAEETQYF. Here the CDR3 DNA reads TGTGCCTGGAGATCAGCGGAAGAGACCCAGTACTTC.

CDR3 in DNA: TGTGCCAGCGGGACAGGGCACAATGAGCAGTTCTTC. Its protein is CASGTGHNEQFF. The chain uses TRBV9 and TRBJ2-1; 9 nucleotides align to TRBD1. Trimming cost V 7 bases and J 5 bases; bases outside gene matches: 1. CDR1 SGDLS and CDR2 YYNGEE come from the germline V gene. The CDR3 runs to 12 residues.

This clone showed up just a few times. The chain recombines TRBV5-1 with TRBJ2-1; tentative D call: TRBD2 (5 bases). Germline loops: CDR1 SGHRS, CDR2 YFSETQ. Trimming took off 4 bases at V and 2 bases at J, with 16 bases between the two ends. The length of the CDR3 is 16 residues. The CDR3, as DNA: TGCGCCAGCAGCAAAGGACTGATAGGTACCTACAATGAGCAGTTCTTC. It specifies CASSKGLIGTYNEQFF.

This chain connects TRBV7-8 to TRBJ2-1, with TRBD2 matching over 8 bases. After removal of 8 bases from V and 10 bases from J, the junction contained 10 bases not matched to a gene. The CDR3 length is 13 residues. Germline CDR1 SGHVS, CDR2 FQNEAQ. The CDR3 sequence is CASGGTRTSEQFF. CDR3 nucleotides: TGTGCCAGCGGGGGGACTAGGACGAGCGAGCAGTTCTTC.

The rearrangement joins TRBV10-1 to TRBJ2-7; TRBD2 agrees at 12 bases. V was clipped by 4 bases and J by 0 bases; unmatched bases: 7. CDR1 and CDR2 from the germline V gene are WNHNN and SYGVQD (reference sequence). The CDR3 covers 17 residues. Here the CDR3 DNA reads TGCGCCAGCAGTGGGTTCGGGACTAGCGGGTTCTCCTACGAGCAGTACTTC. Translation gives CASSGFGTSGFSYEQYF.

The genes are TRBV4-3 and TRBJ2-5; possible D gene TRBD2, 6 bases. The CDR3 covers 20 residues. Trimming cost V 2 bases and J 3 bases, with 28 bases left between them. The germline gives CDR1 LGHNA, CDR2 YSLEER. Written as DNA, the CDR3 is TGCGCCAGCAGCCAAAGGACCGTGGGACGACTAGGAGAATCGGAAGAGACCCAGTACTTC. This translates into CASSQRTVGRLGESEETQYF.

This clone was seen once. The chain has TRBV7-9 and TRBJ2-3; 8 bases are a match to TRBD2. The CDR3 has 15 amino acids. V gave up 5 bases and J gave up 6 bases; unmatched junction bases: 10. Germline CDR1 is SEHNR and CDR2 is FQNEAQ (reference sequence). In DNA form, the CDR3 reads TGTGCCAGCAGCCCCGCGGGAGGAACGAGGGATACGCAGTATTTT. Its translation: CASSPAGGTRDTQYF.

The chain employs TRBV7-8 and TRBJ2-7; D is perhaps TRBD2 (5 bases). Between the trimmed V and J ends, which lost 4 bases and 7 bases, there was a span of 17 bases. The germline V gene has CDR1 SGHVS and CDR2 FQNEAQ. The CDR3 consists of 14 residues. The CDR3 coding sequence is TGTGCCAGCAGCTACCCTAGCCCCCTAGGGGAGCAGTACTTC. It translates to CASSYPSPLGEQYF. The full variable domain, in which reference TRBV7-8 and TRBJ2-7 provide the parts outside the CDR3, is GAGVSQSPRYKVAKRGQDVALRCDPISGHVSLFWYQQALGQGPEFLTYFQNEAQLDKSGLPSDRFFAERPEGSVSTLKIQRTQQEDSAVYLCASSYPSPLGEQYFGPGTRLTVT.

This clone was observed a single time. This chain connects TRBV5-6 to TRBJ2-1; tentatively, D is TRBD2 (6 bases). Germline CDR1 SGHDT, CDR2 YYEEEE. The CDR3 is made up of 16 amino acids. Trimming took off 0 bases at V and 6 bases at J, with 16 bases between the two ends. CDR3 DNA: TGTGCCAGCAGCTTGGTACGGGCTAGCGCAGTCAATGAGCAGTTCTTC. It yields the protein CASSLVRASAVNEQFF.